The clone carrying this T cell receptor (beta chain) occurred a few times. These data belong to a study of cytomegalovirus exposure and HLA in healthy donors. Trimming cost V 5 bases and J 6 bases; bases outside gene matches: 4. There are 14 residues in the CDR3. Germline V gives CDR1 SNHLY, CDR2 FYNNEI. PCR was performed using 60 Vbeta and 13 Jbeta primers. Repertoires were generated with immunoSEQ multiplex PCR, while TCRdb's copy carries only in-frame clones and drops some. Here the sample spans roughly 100,000 clones, about 12% being singletons. The receptor comes from a man aged 40-49 years in good health and CMV-seropositive. The source material was PBMCs. The rearrangement uses TRBV2 and TRBJ2-7; 13 nucleotides align to TRBD2. This CDR3 reads CASSPGLAGFEQYF. The CDR3 coding sequence is TGTGCCAGCAGTCCGGGACTAGCGGGATTCGAGCAGTACTTC.